Shown below are 2 T cell receptor beta chains from a single sample sequenced in a study of T cell changes during pregnancy in multiple sclerosis. TCRdb's copy holds only in-frame clones and misses some; the assay was immunoSEQ multiplex PCR. The sample has 40,000 to 50,000 clones; approximately 94% are singletons. The source was CD4+ T cells from peripheral blood mononuclear cells, collected in the third trimester of pregnancy. Source of these receptors: a female donor with multiple sclerosis, enrolled in a pregnancy study.

With respect to this clone: The sample holds other DNA sequences that translate to the same CDR3. The chain is built from TRBV5-1 and TRBJ1-2; D might be TRBD1 (5 bases). The germline CDR1 and CDR2 sequences are SGHRS and YFSETQ. Trimming shortened V by 0 bases and J by 2 bases, and 8 bases separated the two germline ends. The CDR3 extends over 14 amino acids. CDR3: CASSLEGLNYGYTF. CDR3 DNA: TGCGCCAGCAGCTTGGAGGGACTGAACTATGGCTACACCTTC. The full variable domain, completed using reference TRBV5-1 and TRBJ1-2, is KAGVTQTPRYLIKTRGQQVTLSCSPISGHRSVSWYQQTPGQGLQFLFEYFSETQRNKGNFPGRFSGRQFSNSRSEMNVSTLELGDSALYLCASSLEGLNYGYTFGSGTRLTVV.

The V call is TRBV7-2, the J call TRBJ2-7; D is uncertain. This CDR3 spans 12 amino acids. Germline-derived CDR1 and CDR2 are SGHTA and FQGNSA. V lost 5 bases and J 0 bases, leaving 5 bases between the germline ends. The CDR3, as DNA: TGTGCCAGCAGCCTATCCTCCTACGAGCAGTACTTC. Translation: CASSLSSYEQYF.